Included here is one TCR beta chain sequence, with context. The data stem from a study of T cell changes during pregnancy in multiple sclerosis. Libraries were prepared by immunoSEQ multiplex PCR; TCRdb keeps only in-frame clonotypes and omits some of them. Of approximately 90,000 clones in the sample, 90% to 95% were seen once. The germline V gene has CDR1 SGHNT and CDR2 YYREEE (reference sequence). Unmatched junction bases numbered 14, after V lost 4 bases and J lost 7 bases. CDR3 length: 16 amino acids. The starting material was peripheral blood, obtained in the third trimester of pregnancy. The receptor's source is a female donor with multiple sclerosis, enrolled in a pregnancy study. The chain is built from TRBV5-4 and TRBJ1-2; 9 bases align to TRBD1. The CDR3 protein is CASSLTPTGGLGGYTF. CDR3 bases: TGTGCCAGCAGCCTAACCCCGACAGGGGGATTAGGTGGCTACACCTTC.